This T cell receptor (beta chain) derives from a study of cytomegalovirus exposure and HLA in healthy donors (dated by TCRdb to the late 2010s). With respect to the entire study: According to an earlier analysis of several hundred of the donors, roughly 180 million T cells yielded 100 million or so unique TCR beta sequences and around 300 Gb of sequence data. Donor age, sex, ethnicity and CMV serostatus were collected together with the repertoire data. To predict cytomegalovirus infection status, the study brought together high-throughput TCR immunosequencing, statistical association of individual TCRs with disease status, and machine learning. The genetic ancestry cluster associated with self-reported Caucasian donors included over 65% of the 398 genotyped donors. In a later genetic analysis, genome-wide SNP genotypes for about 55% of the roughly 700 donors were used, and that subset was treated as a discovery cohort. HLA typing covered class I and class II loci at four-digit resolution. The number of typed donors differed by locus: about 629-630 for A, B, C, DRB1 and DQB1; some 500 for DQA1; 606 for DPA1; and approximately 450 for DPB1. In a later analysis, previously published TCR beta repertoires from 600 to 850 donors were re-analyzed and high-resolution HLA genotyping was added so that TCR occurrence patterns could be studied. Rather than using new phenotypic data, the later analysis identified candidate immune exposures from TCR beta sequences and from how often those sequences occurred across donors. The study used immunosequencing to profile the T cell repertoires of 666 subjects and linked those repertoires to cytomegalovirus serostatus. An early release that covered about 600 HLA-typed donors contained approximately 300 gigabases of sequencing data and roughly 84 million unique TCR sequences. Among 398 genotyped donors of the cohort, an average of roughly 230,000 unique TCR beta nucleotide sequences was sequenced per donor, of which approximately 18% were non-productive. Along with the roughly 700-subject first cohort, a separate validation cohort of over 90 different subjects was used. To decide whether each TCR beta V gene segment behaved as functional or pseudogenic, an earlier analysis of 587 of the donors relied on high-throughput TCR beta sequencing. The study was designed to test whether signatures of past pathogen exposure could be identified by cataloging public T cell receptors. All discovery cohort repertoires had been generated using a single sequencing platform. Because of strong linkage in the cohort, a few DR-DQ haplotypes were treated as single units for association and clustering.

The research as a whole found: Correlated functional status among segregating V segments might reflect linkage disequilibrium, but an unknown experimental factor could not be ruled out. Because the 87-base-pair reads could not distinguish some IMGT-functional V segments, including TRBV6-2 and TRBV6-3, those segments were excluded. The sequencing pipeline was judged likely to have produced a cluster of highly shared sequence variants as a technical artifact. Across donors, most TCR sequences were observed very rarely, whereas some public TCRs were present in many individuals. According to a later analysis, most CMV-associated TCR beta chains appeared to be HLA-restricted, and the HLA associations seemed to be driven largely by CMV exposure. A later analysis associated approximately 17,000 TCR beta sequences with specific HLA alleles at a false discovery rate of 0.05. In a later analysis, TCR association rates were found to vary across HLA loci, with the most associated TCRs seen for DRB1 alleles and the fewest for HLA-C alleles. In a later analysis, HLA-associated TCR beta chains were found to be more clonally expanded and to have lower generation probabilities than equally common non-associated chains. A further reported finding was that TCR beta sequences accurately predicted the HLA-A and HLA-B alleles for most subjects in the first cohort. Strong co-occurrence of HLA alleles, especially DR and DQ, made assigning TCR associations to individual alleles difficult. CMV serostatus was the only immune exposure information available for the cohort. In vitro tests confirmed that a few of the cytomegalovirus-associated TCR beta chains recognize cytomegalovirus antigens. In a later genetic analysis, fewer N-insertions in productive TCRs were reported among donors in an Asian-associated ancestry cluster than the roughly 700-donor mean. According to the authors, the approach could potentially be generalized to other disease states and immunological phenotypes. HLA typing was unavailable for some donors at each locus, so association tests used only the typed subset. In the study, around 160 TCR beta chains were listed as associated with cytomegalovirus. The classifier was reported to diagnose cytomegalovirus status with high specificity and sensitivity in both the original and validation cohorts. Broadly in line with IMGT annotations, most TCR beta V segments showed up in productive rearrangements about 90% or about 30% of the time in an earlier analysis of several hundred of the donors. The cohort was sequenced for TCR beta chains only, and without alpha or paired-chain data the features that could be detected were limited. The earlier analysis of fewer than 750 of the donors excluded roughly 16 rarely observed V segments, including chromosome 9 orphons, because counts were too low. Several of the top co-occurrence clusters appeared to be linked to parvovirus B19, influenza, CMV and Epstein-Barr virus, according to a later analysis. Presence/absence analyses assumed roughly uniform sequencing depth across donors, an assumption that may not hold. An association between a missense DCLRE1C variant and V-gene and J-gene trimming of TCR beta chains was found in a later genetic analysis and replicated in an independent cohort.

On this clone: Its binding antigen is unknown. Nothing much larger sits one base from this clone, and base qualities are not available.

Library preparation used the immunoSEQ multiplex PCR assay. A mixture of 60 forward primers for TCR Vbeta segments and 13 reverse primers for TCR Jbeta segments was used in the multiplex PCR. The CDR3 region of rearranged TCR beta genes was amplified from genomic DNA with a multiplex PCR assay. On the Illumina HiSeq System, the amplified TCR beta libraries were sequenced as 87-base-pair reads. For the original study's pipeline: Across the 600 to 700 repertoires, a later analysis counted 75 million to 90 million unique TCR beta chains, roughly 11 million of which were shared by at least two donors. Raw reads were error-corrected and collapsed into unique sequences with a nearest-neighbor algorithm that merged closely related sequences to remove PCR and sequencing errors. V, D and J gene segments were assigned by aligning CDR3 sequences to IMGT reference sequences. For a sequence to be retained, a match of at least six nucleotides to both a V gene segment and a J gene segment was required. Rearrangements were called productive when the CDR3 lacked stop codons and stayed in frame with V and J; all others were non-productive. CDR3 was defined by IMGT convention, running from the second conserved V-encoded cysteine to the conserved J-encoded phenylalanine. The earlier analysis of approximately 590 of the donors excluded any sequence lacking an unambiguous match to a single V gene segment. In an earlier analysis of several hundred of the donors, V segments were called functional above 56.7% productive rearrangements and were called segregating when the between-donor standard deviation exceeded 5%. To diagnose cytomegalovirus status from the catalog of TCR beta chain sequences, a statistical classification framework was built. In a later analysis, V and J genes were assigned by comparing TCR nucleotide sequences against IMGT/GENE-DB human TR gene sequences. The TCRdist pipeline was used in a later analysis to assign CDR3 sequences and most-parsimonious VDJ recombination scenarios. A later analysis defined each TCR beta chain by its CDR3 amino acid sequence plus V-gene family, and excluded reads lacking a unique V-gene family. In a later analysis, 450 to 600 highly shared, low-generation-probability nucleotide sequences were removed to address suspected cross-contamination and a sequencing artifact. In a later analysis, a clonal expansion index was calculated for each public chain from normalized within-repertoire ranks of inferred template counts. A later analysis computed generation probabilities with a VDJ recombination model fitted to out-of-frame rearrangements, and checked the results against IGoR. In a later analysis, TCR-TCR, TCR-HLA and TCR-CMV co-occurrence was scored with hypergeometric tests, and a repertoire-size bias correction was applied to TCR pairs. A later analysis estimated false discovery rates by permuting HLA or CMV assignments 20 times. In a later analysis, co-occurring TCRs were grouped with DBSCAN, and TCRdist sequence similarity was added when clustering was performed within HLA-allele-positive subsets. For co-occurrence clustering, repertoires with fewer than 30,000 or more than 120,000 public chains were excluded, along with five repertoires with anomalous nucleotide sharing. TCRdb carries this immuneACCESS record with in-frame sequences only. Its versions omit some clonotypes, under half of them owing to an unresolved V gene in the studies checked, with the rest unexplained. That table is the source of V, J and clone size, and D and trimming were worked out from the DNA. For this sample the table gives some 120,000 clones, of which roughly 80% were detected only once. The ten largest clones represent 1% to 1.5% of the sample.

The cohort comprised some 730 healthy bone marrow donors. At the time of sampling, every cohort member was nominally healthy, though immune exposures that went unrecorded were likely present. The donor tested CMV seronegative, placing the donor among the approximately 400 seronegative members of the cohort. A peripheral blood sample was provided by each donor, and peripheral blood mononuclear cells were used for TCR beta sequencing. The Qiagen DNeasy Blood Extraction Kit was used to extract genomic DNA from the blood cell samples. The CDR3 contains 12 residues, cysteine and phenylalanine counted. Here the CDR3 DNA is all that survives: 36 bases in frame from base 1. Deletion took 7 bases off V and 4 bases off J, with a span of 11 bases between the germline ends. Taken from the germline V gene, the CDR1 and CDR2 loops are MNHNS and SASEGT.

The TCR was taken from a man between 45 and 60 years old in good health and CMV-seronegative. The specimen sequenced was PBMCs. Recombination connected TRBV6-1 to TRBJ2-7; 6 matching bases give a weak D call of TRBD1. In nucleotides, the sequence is TGTGCCAGCATTTCACAGGGATACGAGCAGTACTTC. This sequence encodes CASISQGYEQYF.